This TCR beta chain was sequenced in a study of T-cell reconstitution after alpha-beta-depleted transplantation in children. Study findings and constraints: T-cell numbers and diversity, one year after transplant, stemmed largely from T cells that were newly produced. As was reported, about two months after transplant, alpha-beta T cells came from several hundred expanded graft clones. Elevated TCRbeta diversity at day 60 was traced, in some patients, to surviving recipient T cells and thymic progenitors.

Using unique molecular identifiers, the investigators prepared the TCRbeta library. TCRdb re-called the PCR reads with MiXCR, one entry per CDR3 protein. The sample lists roughly 570,000 distinct CDR3 sequences, 25% to 30% occurring once. V lost 2 bases to trimming and J lost 6 bases, with 23 bases between them. CDR1 SSHAT and CDR2 FNYEAQ come from the germline V gene (reference sequence). CDR3 size: 18 residues. A note on this clonotype: What it binds is unknown.

This chain joins TRBV7-7 and TRBJ1-5; D is undetermined. The clonotype was recovered from a boy younger than two with Wiskott-Aldrich syndrome, due to receive a stem cell transplant. The sample was PBMCs, taken before TCRalphabeta/CD19-depleted stem cell transplant. The CDR3 loop is CASSLIWGHTRAGQPQHF. The CDR3 DNA follows: TGTGCCAGCAGCTTAATCTGGGGTCATACCCGGGCGGGTCAGCCCCAGCATTTT. The variable domain in full, completed from reference TRBV7-7 and TRBJ1-5, reads GAGVSQSPRYKVTKRGQDVTLRCDPISSHATLYWYQQALGQGPEFLTYFNYEAQPDKSGLPSDRFSAERPEGSISTLTIQRTEQRDSAMYRCASSLIWGHTRAGQPQHFGDGTRLSIL.